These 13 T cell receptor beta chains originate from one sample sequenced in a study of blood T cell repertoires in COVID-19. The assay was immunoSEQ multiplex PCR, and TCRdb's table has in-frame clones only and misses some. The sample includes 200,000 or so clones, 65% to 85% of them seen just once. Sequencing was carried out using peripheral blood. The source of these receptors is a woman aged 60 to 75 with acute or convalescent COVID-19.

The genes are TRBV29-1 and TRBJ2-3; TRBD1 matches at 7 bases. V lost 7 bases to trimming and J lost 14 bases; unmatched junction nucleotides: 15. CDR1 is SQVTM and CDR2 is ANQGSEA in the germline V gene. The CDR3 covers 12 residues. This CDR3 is CSAEPPGQTRYF. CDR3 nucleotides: TGCAGCGCCGAGCCCCCGGGACAGACGAGGTATTTT.

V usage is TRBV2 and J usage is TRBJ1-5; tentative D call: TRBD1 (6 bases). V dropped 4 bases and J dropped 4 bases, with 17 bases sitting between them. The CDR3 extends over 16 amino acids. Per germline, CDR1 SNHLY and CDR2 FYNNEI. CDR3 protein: CASSGTGTGLNQPQHF. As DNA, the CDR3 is TGTGCCAGCAGTGGTACAGGGACCGGCTTAAATCAGCCCCAGCATTTT.

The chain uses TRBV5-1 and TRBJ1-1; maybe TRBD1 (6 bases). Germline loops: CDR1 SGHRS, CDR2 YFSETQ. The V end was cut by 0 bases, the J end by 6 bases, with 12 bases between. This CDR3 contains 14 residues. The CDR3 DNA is TGCGCCAGCAGCTTGGATTACAGGGTCTCTGAAGCTTTCTTT. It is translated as CASSLDYRVSEAFF.

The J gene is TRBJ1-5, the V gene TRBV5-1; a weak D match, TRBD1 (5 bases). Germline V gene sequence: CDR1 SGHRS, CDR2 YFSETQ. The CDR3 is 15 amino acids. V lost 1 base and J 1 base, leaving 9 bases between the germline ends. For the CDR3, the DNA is TGCGCCAGCAGCTTGACAGGAACCAGCAATCAGCCCCAGCATTTT. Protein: CASSLTGTSNQPQHF.

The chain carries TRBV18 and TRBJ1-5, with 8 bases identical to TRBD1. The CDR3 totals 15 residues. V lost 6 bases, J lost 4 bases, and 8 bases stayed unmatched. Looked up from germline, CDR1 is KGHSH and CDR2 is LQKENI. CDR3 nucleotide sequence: TGTGCCAGCTCCGGGGCAGGGGGCAATAATCAGCCCCAGCATTTT. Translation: CASSGAGGNNQPQHF.

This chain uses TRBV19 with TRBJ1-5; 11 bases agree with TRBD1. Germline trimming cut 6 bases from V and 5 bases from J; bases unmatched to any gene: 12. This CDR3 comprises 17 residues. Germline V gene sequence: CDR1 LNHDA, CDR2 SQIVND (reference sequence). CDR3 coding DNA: TGTGCCAGTAGCCCCGGTCGGGGACAGGGGGGATATCAGCCCCAGCATTTT. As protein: CASSPGRGQGGYQPQHF.

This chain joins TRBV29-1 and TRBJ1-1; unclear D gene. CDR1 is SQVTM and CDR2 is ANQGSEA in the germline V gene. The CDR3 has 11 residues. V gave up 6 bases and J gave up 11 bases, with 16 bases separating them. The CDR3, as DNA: TGCAGCGTGTCACAGTCCTCTGGGGCTTTCTTT. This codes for CSVSQSSGAFF.

For the CDR3, the DNA is TGCGCCAGCAGCGAAACTAGCCGCTCCTACAATGAGCAGTTCTTC. Translation: CASSETSRSYNEQFF. This chain uses TRBV4-3 with TRBJ2-1; maybe TRBD2 (6 bases). V shed 5 bases and J shed 0 bases, with 11 bases lying between them. This CDR3 is 15 amino acids long. Looked up from germline, CDR1 is LGHNA and CDR2 is YSLEER.

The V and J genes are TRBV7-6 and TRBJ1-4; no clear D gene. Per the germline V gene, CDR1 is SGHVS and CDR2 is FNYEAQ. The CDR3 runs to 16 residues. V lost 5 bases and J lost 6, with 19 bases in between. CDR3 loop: CASSIKRAPPYEKLFF. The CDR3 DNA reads TGTGCCAGCAGCATAAAGCGGGCTCCCCCTTATGAAAAACTGTTTTTT.

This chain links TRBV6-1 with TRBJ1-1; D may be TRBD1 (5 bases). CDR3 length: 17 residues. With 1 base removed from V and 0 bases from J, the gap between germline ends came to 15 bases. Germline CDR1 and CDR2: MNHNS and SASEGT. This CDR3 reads CASSEVWSLRVNTEAFF. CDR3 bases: TGTGCCAGCAGTGAAGTATGGTCACTCAGGGTGAACACTGAAGCTTTCTTT.

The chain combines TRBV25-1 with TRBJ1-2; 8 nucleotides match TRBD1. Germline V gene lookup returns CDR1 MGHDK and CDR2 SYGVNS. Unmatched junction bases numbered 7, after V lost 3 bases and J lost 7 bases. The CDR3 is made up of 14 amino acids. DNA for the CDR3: TGTGCCAGCAGTGAGACAGGGGATTTTTTTGGCTACACCTTC. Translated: CASSETGDFFGYTF.

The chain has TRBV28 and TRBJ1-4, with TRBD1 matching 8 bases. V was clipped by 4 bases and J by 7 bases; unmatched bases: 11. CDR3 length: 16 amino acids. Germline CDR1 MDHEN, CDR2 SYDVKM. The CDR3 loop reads CASSSPRTGTIEKLFF. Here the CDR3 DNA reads TGTGCCAGCAGTTCACCCAGGACAGGGACGATTGAAAAACTGTTTTTT.

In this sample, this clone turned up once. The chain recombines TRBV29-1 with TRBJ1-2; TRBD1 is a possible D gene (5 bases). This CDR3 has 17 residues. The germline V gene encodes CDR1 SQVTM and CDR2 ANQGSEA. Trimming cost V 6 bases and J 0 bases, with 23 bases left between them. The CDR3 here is CSVPRGQGIIANYGYTF. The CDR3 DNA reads TGCAGCGTCCCAAGGGGCCAGGGTATCATAGCTAACTATGGCTACACCTTC. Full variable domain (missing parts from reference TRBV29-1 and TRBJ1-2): SAVISQKPSRDICQRGTSLTIQCQVDSQVTMMFWYRQQPGQSLTLIATANQGSEATYESGFVIDKFPISRPNLTFSTLTVSNMSPEDSSIYLCSVPRGQGIIANYGYTFGSGTRLTVV.